This TCR beta chain was recorded in a study of tumor-infiltrating lymphocytes in primary liver carcinoma. Between the trimmed V and J ends, which lost 6 bases and 5 bases, there was a span of 11 bases. This CDR3 comprises 12 residues. Starting from 500 ng of total RNA, TCR beta cDNA was produced with a primer in the constant region. Modified slightly, ARM-PCR produced TCR beta libraries over three nested multiplex PCR rounds. Primers for the first two PCR rounds were TRBV1-TRBV30 forward primers and a C-beta reverse primer (around 11 cycles per round). Using its own MiXCR run on the multiplex PCR reads, TCRdb lists one record per CDR3 protein. The table has 180,000 or so distinct CDR3 sequences, over 50% seen once. Of note for this clonotype: A much larger clone sits a single nucleotide away, making a read error possible.

Germline DNA was extracted too, while blood RNA derived from unsorted whole blood. The gene calls are TRBV12-3 or TRBV12-4 and TRBJ2-7; D ambiguous. This clonotype was obtained from a man aged 40-55 years with primary liver carcinoma and hepatitis B virus infection. Sequencing was performed on peripheral blood. CDR3 in DNA: TGTGCCAGCAGCACAGAGTTCCACGAGCAGTACTTC. Protein sequence: CASSTEFHEQYF.